Each of the 9 T cell receptor beta chains below was sequenced from the same sample in a study of Graves' ophthalmopathy and Graves' hyperthyroidism. Amplification of TCR beta CDR3 regions used RNA transcripts. Following a first-round RT-PCR that used HTBI primers, a second-round multiplex PCR was carried out. Each CDR3 protein is one row after TCRdb ran MiXCR on the multiplex PCR reads. This sample carries approximately 330,000 distinct CDR3 sequences, 15% to 20% of them seen once, and the ten largest clones take about 12%. Sequencing was done on a sample of peripheral blood. All receptors come from an adult man with Graves' ophthalmopathy.

This chain connects TRBV20-1 to TRBJ2-3, with D perhaps matching TRBD2 (7 bases). This CDR3 comprises 15 residues. Trimming pared 5 bases from V and 0 bases from J, leaving 15 bases between. From germline, CDR1 is DFQATT and CDR2 SNEGSKA (reference sequence). CDR3 amino acids: CSAQTGGASTDTQYF. CDR3 sequence (DNA): TGCAGTGCTCAGACTGGGGGGGCTAGCACAGATACGCAGTATTTT.

This clonotype was counted ten times or more. The CDR3 DNA reads TGCGCCAGCAGCCCGGGGACAGTGGCGGATCAGCCCCAGCATTTT. Its protein is CASSPGTVADQPQHF. The rearrangement uses TRBV4-1 and TRBJ1-5, with 7 bases lining up with TRBD1. The germline V gene encodes CDR1 MGHRA and CDR2 YSYEKL. V lost 4 bases to trimming and J lost 5 bases; unmatched junction nucleotides: 8. The CDR3 loop spans 15 amino acids.

This clonotype came up many times. Just one base apart from a much larger clone, this may be a read error. V usage is TRBV7-2 and J usage is TRBJ2-5; D remains unclear. The germline CDR1 and CDR2 sequences are SGHTA and FQGNSA. This CDR3 is 13 amino acids long. In DNA form, the CDR3 reads TGTGGCAGCAGCCAACTGAGTCGAGAGACCCAGTACTTC. It codes for CGSSQLSRETQYF.

In its sample, this clonotype was seen many times. The chain employs TRBV6-1 and TRBJ2-6; D gene ambiguous. The germline gives CDR1 MNHNS, CDR2 SASEGT. Trimming left V 10 bases short and J 0 bases short, with 7 bases between. The CDR3 covers 13 residues. The CDR3 DNA reads as TGTGCCACGCAAATCTCTGGGGCCAACGTCCTGACTTTC. This gives the protein CATQISGANVLTF.

This chain joins TRBV2 and TRBJ1-1; a possible D gene is TRBD1 (5 bases). The CDR3 has 14 amino acids. With 6 bases removed from V and 4 bases from J, the gap between germline ends came to 15 bases. CDR1 SNHLY and CDR2 FYNNEI come from the germline V gene. The CDR3 here is CASSLGLTSTEAFF. Written as DNA, the CDR3 is TGTGCCAGCAGCCTGGGACTGACTAGCACTGAAGCTTTCTTT.

The chain recombines TRBV5-4 with TRBJ2-7; 7 bases are a match to TRBD2. The CDR3 covers 16 residues. J gave up 5 bases and V 2 bases, and 13 bases lay outside the gene matches. In germline, CDR1 is SGHNT, CDR2 YYREEE (reference sequence). The CDR3 DNA is TGTGCCAGCAGCTTAGTTGGGCAGGCGGGAGAAGACGAGCAGTACTTC. Translating it yields CASSLVGQAGEDEQYF.

This clonotype was detected ten times or more. The chain combines TRBV7-6 with TRBJ2-5; TRBD1 agrees at 9 bases. Losses at the gene ends were 4 bases for V and 4 bases for J; bases not matched to a gene: 13. Germline V gene lookup returns CDR1 SGHVS and CDR2 FNYEAQ. The CDR3 spans 17 residues. The CDR3 loop reads CASSSRPGTGFGETQYF. The CDR3 DNA sequence: TGTGCCAGCAGCTCCCGTCCCGGGACAGGGTTCGGAGAGACCCAGTACTTC.

The chain couples TRBV6-1 to TRBJ1-5; D ambiguous. The germline V gene encodes CDR1 MNHNS and CDR2 SASEGT. V dropped 4 bases and J dropped 6 bases, with 10 bases sitting between them. This CDR3 is 13 amino acids long. The CDR3 bases are TGTGCCAGCAGTGCTTTGTTCGGTCAGCCCCAGCATTTT. Amino acid sequence: CASSALFGQPQHF.

This clonotype was counted at least ten times. At one end, the junction sequence differs from germline, possibly due to a read error. The V call is TRBV6-4, the J call TRBJ2-7; 13 nucleotides align to TRBD2. In germline, CDR1 is MRHNA, CDR2 SNTAGT. This CDR3 spans 18 amino acids. The CDR3 DNA sequence: TGTGCCAGCAGTCACTCTACGGGGACTAGCGGGAAGGACTACGAGCAGTACTTC. It is translated as CASSHSTGTSGKDYEQYF.